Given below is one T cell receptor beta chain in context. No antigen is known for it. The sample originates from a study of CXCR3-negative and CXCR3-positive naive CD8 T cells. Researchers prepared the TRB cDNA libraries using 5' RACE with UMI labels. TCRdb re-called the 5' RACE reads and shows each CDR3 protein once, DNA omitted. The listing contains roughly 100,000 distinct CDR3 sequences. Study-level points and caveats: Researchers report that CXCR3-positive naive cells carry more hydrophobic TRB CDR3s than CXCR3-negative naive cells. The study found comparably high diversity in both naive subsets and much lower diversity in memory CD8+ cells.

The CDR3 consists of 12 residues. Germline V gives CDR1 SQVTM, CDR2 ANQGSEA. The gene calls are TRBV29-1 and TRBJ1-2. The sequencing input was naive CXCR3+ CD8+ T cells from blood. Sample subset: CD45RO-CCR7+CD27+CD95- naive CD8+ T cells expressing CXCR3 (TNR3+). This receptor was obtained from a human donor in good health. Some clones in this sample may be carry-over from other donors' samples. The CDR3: CSVEERNYGYTF.